The 11 T cell receptor beta chains below all came from one sample that was sequenced in a study of beta chain features in type 1 diabetes. The entirety of the isolated RNA underwent reverse transcription, so expressed TCRB transcripts were sequenced. Measured with immunoSEQ multiplex PCR; TCRdb has only the in-frame clones, and not every one. Counted here are under 900,000 clones, roughly 15% occurring once; the ten biggest clones make up 0.023%. Sequenced material: naive CD4+ T cells from blood. These receptors originate from a woman aged 18-29 years in good health.

The chain employs TRBV5-6 and TRBJ2-4; TRBD1 matches at 7 bases. CDR1 and CDR2 (germline): SGHDT, YYEEEE. After removal of 2 bases from V and 1 base from J, the junction contained 6 bases not matched to a gene. This CDR3 spans 16 amino acids. CDR3 bases: TGTGCCAGCAGCTTACGACAGGGACCTGCCAAAAACATTCAGTACTTC. Translating it yields CASSLRQGPAKNIQYF.

This chain links TRBV28 with TRBJ2-2, with a tentative D call TRBD1 (5 bases). CDR3 length: 16 amino acids. Germline lookup yields CDR1 MDHEN and CDR2 SYDVKM. V lost 5 bases, J lost 5 bases, and 18 bases lay in between. CDR3 coding DNA: TGTGCCAGCAGTCTTTCGGCTGCGCGACAGACCGGGGAGCTGTTTTTT. Amino acids: CASSLSAARQTGELFF.

This chain links TRBV6-6 with TRBJ2-7; TRBD2 matches at 7 bases. Germline V CDR1 and CDR2: MNHNY, SVGAGI (reference sequence). Germline trimming cut 2 bases from V and 4 bases from J; bases unmatched to any gene: 11. This CDR3 spans 16 amino acids. CDR3 DNA: TGTGCCAGCAGTTACCGACCATTGAAGCGGGGATACGAGCAGTACTTC. Protein: CASSYRPLKRGYEQYF.

This clone was seen more than once but under ten times. The rearrangement joins TRBV6-5 to TRBJ2-1; no reliable D call. V lost 5 bases and J lost 2, with 10 bases in between. Germline V gene sequence: CDR1 MNHEY, CDR2 SVGAGI. CDR3 length: 14 residues. For the CDR3, the DNA is TGTGCCAGCAGTCCTATTGGAGCCTACAATGAGCAGTTCTTC. It translates to CASSPIGAYNEQFF.

The V call is TRBV6-6, the J call TRBJ1-1; weak D call: TRBD1 (5 bases). Trimming pared 8 bases from V and 0 bases from J, leaving 7 bases between. This CDR3 comprises 12 residues. Germline V gives CDR1 MNHNY, CDR2 SVGAGI (reference sequence). CDR3 residues: CASATVNTEAFF. CDR3 nucleotide sequence: TGTGCCAGCGCGACAGTGAACACTGAAGCTTTCTTT.

Concerning this clone: The same CDR3 arises from other DNA sequences in this sample as well. The CDR3 DNA sequence: TGCAGCGCTGACGGGACAGACTACTTC. It codes for CSADGTDYF. This chain connects TRBV20-1 to TRBJ2-7, with 7 bases that match TRBD1. The CDR3 consists of 9 residues. CDR1 and CDR2 from the germline V gene are DFQATT and SNEGSKA (reference sequence).

The chain carries TRBV7-9 and TRBJ2-3, with a possible D match to TRBD2 (6 bases). The CDR3 spans 16 residues. Germline lookup yields CDR1 SEHNR and CDR2 FQNEAQ (reference sequence). With 3 bases removed from V and 8 bases from J, the gap between germline ends came to 21 bases. DNA of the CDR3: TGTGCCAGCAGCTTCGGACGCGTTTCTCCGGGAGCTACGCAGTATTTT. Protein sequence: CASSFGRVSPGATQYF.

V gene TRBV7-2 combines with J gene TRBJ2-5; D is perhaps TRBD1 or TRBD2 (5 bases each). CDR1 SGHTA and CDR2 FQGNSA come from the germline V gene. This CDR3 spans 15 amino acids. The V end lost 7 bases, the J end lost 4 bases, and 19 bases lay between the germline ends. The CDR3 DNA follows: TGTGCCAGCACCAAAAGGGCCGGGACCTTAGAGACCCAGTACTTC. Translated, it gives CASTKRAGTLETQYF.

This chain links TRBV5-4 with TRBJ2-3, with 10 bases aligning to TRBD2. This CDR3 is 19 amino acids long. J lost 1 base, V lost 4 bases, and 15 bases had no gene match. The V gene's germline CDR1 is SGHNT and CDR2 YYREEE (reference sequence). The CDR3 sequence: CASSRRGSGRRGGTDTQYF. In DNA form, the CDR3 reads TGTGCCAGCAGCCGTCGGGGTAGCGGGAGGCGGGGTGGCACAGATACGCAGTATTTT.

The rearrangement joins TRBV7-9 to TRBJ2-5; 7 bases fit TRBD2. V lost 5 bases, J lost 5 bases, and 8 bases stayed unmatched. The CDR3 extends over 14 amino acids. Germline V CDR1 and CDR2: SEHNR, FQNEAQ (reference sequence). This CDR3 reads CASSRGLGWETQYF. The CDR3 DNA reads as TGTGCCAGCAGCCGCGGACTAGGATGGGAGACCCAGTACTTC.

This clone was counted many times. This CDR3 reads CASTQAWKNIQYF. Written as DNA, the CDR3 is TGTGCCAGCACCCAGGCATGGAAAAACATTCAGTACTTC. The chain recombines TRBV28 with TRBJ2-4; the D is unclear. This CDR3 has 13 amino acids. V was clipped by 7 bases and J by 4 bases, with 11 bases between them. Germline assignment: CDR1 MDHEN and CDR2 SYDVKM.